This T cell receptor beta chain was observed in a study of post-analysis software for immune sequencing data. Study findings and constraints: Samples sharing a preparation batch grouped tightly together when assessed by F measure. Elevated frequency relative to controls characterized several TRBV segments in patients, TRBV5-6, TRBV5-1 and TRBV20-1 among them. When compared against controls, multiple sclerosis patients showed significantly lower normalized Chao1 diversity.

As to this clonotype: What it binds is not known.

Germline CDR1 and CDR2: SQVTM and ANQGSEA. This CDR3 spans 16 amino acids. The V end was cut by 4 bases, the J end by 2 bases, with 19 bases between. The authors incorporated unique molecular identifiers into the TCR beta cDNA libraries. Each sample of roughly 0.9 to 10 million input T cells yielded roughly 500,000 cDNA molecules, so each molecule approximated one T cell. TCRdb re-analysed the PCR reads in MiXCR, keeping a single row per CDR3 protein. Of hundreds of thousands of distinct CDR3 sequences listed, more than 30% are singletons. V and J are TRBV29-1 and TRBJ2-3, with a tentative D call TRBD1 (5 bases). Sequenced input: blood. The receptor's source is a girl aged 2 to 10 with multiple sclerosis. For the CDR3, the DNA is TGCAGCGTTGGATCTTTGGTCAGGGATCCCACAGATACGCAGTATTTT. It specifies CSVGSLVRDPTDTQYF.